This T cell receptor beta chain stems from a study of T cells in Graves' hyperthyroidism and ophthalmopathy. Whole-study findings and limits: Most thyroid clonotypes that were expanded above 0.001 also turned up in blood.

This clonotype was counted many times. Its antigen is currently unknown. From RNA transcripts, TCR beta CDR3 regions were amplified. The study used the HTBI primer set for a first-round RT-PCR of the TCR CDR3. Each CDR3 protein is one row after TCRdb ran MiXCR on the multiplex PCR reads. The data contain fewer than 110,000 distinct CDR3 sequences, around a sixth of them singletons. The CDR3 spans 15 residues. The V and J ends lost 5 bases and 8 bases respectively, with 22 bases between them. Germline V gene data show CDR1 as DFQATT and CDR2 as SNEGSKA (reference sequence). V gene TRBV20-1 combines with J gene TRBJ2-1; weak D call: TRBD2 (6 bases). The sequenced material came from blood. The sequence came from a woman between 50 and 59 years old with Graves' hyperthyroidism. The chain's CDR3 is CSAGRVWGENYEQFF. The CDR3 DNA sequence: TGCAGTGCTGGAAGGGTCTGGGGGGAGAACTATGAGCAGTTCTTC.